This T cell receptor (beta chain) was profiled in a study of T-cell reconstitution after alpha-beta-depleted transplantation in children. Study-level results: Fresh T-cell production supplied most of the T-cell counts and diversity seen one year after transplant. The high TCRbeta diversity at day 60 in some patients came from surviving recipient T cells and thymic progenitors. Several hundred expanded graft clones reportedly gave rise to the alpha-beta T cells present about two months after transplant.

Unique molecular identifiers tagged the TCRbeta library. TCRdb independently ran MiXCR on the PCR reads; one entry per CDR3 protein. The sample lists 600,000 or so distinct CDR3 sequences, roughly 23% occurring once. The CDR3 has 14 residues. The V gene's germline CDR1 is DFQATT and CDR2 SNEGSKA (reference sequence). After removal of 5 bases from V and 3 bases from J, the junction contained 7 bases not matched to a gene. This clonotype was recorded a few times. Its target is not known. This chain connects TRBV20-1 to TRBJ1-1; 9 nucleotides match TRBD1. This clonotype originated in a boy under two years old who had a stem cell transplant for acute myeloid leukemia, so the T cells may come from the graft donor. The sample here was PBMCs, mostly from graft donor cells, taken 360 days after TCRalphabeta/CD19-depleted stem cell transplant. CDR3 coding DNA: TGCAGTGCTCCAGGGGACAGGGTCGACACTGAAGCTTTCTTT. Translated: CSAPGDRVDTEAFF.